Listed here are 17 T cell receptor beta chains from one sample, sequenced in a study of blood T cells in healthy people across ages. With a J-beta primer mix and a sample-barcoded 5' primer, a second PCR ran roughly 7 to 11 cycles. TCRdb independently ran MiXCR on the 5' RACE reads; one entry per CDR3 protein. Found here are about 400,000 distinct CDR3 sequences, 45% to 60% of them singletons; the top ten hold approximately 51%. Material: blood. The receptors stem from a man in his sixties in good health.

The V gene is TRBV2, the J gene TRBJ2-3; D is unclear. Deletions cut 10 bases from V and 10 bases from J, with 12 bases between. Germline assignment: CDR1 SNHLY and CDR2 FYNNEI. The CDR3 is 10 residues long. The CDR3 reads CATAQLAQYF. Written as DNA, the CDR3 is TGTGCCACCGCCCAATTGGCGCAGTATTTT. The full variable domain, rest sourced from reference TRBV2 and TRBJ2-3, is EPEVTQTPSHQVTQMGQEVILRCVPISNHLYFYWYRQILGQKVEFLVSFYNNEISEKSEIFDDQFSVERPDGSNFTLKIRSTKLEDSAMYFCATAQLAQYFGPGTRLTVL.

In its sample, this clonotype was seen once. The CDR3 region is CSAYSAGHTDTQYF. CDR3 in DNA: TGCAGTGCCTACTCAGCGGGGCACACAGATACGCAGTATTTT. The rearrangement links TRBV20-1 to TRBJ2-3, with 7 positions matching TRBD2. CDR1 and CDR2 (germline): DFQATT, SNEGSKA (reference sequence). There are 14 residues in the CDR3. After removal of 6 bases from V and 2 bases from J, the junction contained 8 bases not matched to a gene.

This clonotype was recorded many times. The chain uses TRBV6-5 and TRBJ2-2; no reliable D call. The CDR3 loop spans 17 amino acids. Deletions cut 0 bases from V and 6 bases from J, with 17 bases between. CDR1 and CDR2 from the germline V gene are MNHEY and SVGAGI. CDR3 nucleotides: TGTGCCAGCAGTTACTCGGTTGCTCGAGGTTCAGCCGGGGAGCTGTTTTTT. This codes for CASSYSVARGSAGELFF.

The chain has TRBV25-1 and TRBJ2-7, with D tentatively TRBD1 (7 bases). The end of the DNA fits TRBJ2-5 better, so the J call may be wrong. The CDR3 is 15 residues long. Per germline, CDR1 MGHDK and CDR2 SYGVNS. The CDR3 spells CASSEWRGPQETQYF. Written as DNA, the CDR3 is TGTGCCAGCAGTGAATGGAGGGGGCCCCAAGAGACCCAGTACTTC.

This clonotype was observed a few times. The gene calls are TRBV29-1 and TRBJ2-3; 10 nucleotides line up with TRBD2. CDR1 is SQVTM, CDR2 ANQGSEA, per germline. V lost 7 bases and J lost 2; bases outside the gene matches: 6. CDR3 length: 14 amino acids. CDR3 bases: TGCAGCGCCTCCGGACTAGCGGCCACAGATACGCAGTATTTT. Translated, it gives CSASGLAATDTQYF.

This clonotype was observed a handful of times. The V call is TRBV20-1, the J call TRBJ2-1, with 11 bases lining up with TRBD2. Germline V gene data show CDR1 as DFQATT and CDR2 as SNEGSKA (reference sequence). The CDR3 runs 16 residues. V was clipped by 6 bases and J by 7 bases; unmatched bases: 14. CDR3 coding DNA: TGCAGTGCCTTACCGGGACTAGCGGAACTAACGAATGAGCAGTTCTTC. It is translated as CSALPGLAELTNEQFF.

The gene calls are TRBV11-2 and TRBJ2-3; D remains ambiguous. Germline V gene data show CDR1 as SGHAT and CDR2 as FQNNGV. Trimming removed 8 bases at V and 4 bases at J, with 7 bases between. This CDR3 is built from 11 residues. The CDR3 nucleotides read TGTGCCAGCGCCAGGTCAGATACGCAGTATTTT. The encoded protein is CASARSDTQYF.

About this clonotype: A junction end diverges from the germline sequence, so it may reflect a read error. The gene calls are TRBV12-3 or TRBV12-4 and TRBJ2-7, with a weak D call TRBD1 (6 bases). The CDR3 consists of 13 residues. The CDR3 sequence: CAGSLNRVYEQYF. The CDR3 DNA follows: TGTGCCGGCAGCCTCAACAGGGTCTACGAGCAGTACTTC.

The rearrangement joins TRBV12-3 or TRBV12-4 to TRBJ2-1; D might be TRBD1 (5 bases). The V end was cut by 6 bases, the J end by 8 bases, with 20 bases between. This CDR3 contains 15 residues. DNA of the CDR3: TGTGCCAGCAGACCTGACAGTTCCCCTCGGGATGAGCAGTTCTTC. Protein sequence: CASRPDSSPRDEQFF.

V gene TRBV28 combines with J gene TRBJ2-1; 12 bases agree with TRBD2. The CDR3 sequence is 16 residues long. Germline CDR1 is MDHEN and CDR2 is SYDVKM. Trimming at V came to 4 bases and at J to 5 bases, leaving 6 bases not matched to a gene. The CDR3 sequence is CASSSWTSGVHNEQFF. The CDR3 DNA reads TGTGCCAGCAGTTCCTGGACTAGCGGGGTCCACAATGAGCAGTTCTTC.

V usage is TRBV29-1 and J usage is TRBJ2-3; unclear D gene. The V gene lost 4 bases and the J gene lost 2 bases, with 10 bases spanning the gap. CDR3 length: 13 amino acids. Germline V gene data show CDR1 as SQVTM and CDR2 as ANQGSEA. The CDR3 spells CSVVGQATDTQYF. In nucleotides, the CDR3 is TGCAGCGTTGTAGGGCAGGCCACAGATACGCAGTATTTT.

The chain links TRBV29-1 to TRBJ2-5, with TRBD1 identical over 8 bases. The ends lost 6 bases at V and 5 bases at J; junction bases unmatched: 8. CDR1 SQVTM and CDR2 ANQGSEA come from the germline V gene. The CDR3 has 13 residues. CDR3 in DNA: TGCAGCGTGAAGACAGGGGCCAGGGAGACCCAGTACTTC. Its protein product is CSVKTGARETQYF.

This CDR3 is CASSLQGARTEAFF. CDR3 bases: TGTGCCAGCAGTTTGCAGGGGGCTCGGACTGAAGCTTTCTTT. V and J are TRBV27 and TRBJ1-1; TRBD1 agrees at 8 bases. CDR1 MNHEY and CDR2 SMNVEV come from the germline V gene (reference sequence). Trimming took 3 bases from V and 5 from J; bases not matched to a gene: 5. The CDR3 consists of 14 residues.

The chain links TRBV20-1 to TRBJ2-7; 8 bases fit TRBD1. The germline V gene has CDR1 DFQATT and CDR2 SNEGSKA (reference sequence). This CDR3 has 14 residues. V lost 0 bases and J lost 12; bases outside the gene matches: 13. The CDR3 loop is CSAREFGETGEPYF. CDR3 sequence (DNA): TGCAGTGCTAGAGAATTCGGGGAGACAGGGGAACCGTACTTC.

This clonotype was seen once. CDR3 DNA sequence: TGCGCCAGCAGCTTAAGGGACACCCATTCACCCCTCCACTTT. This codes for CASSLRDTHSPLHF. The rearrangement joins TRBV5-1 to TRBJ1-6; the D gene is possibly TRBD1 (6 bases). CDR3 length: 14 amino acids. Germline V gene lookup returns CDR1 SGHRS and CDR2 YFSETQ. The V gene lost 2 bases and the J gene lost 8 bases, with 11 bases spanning the gap.

With respect to this clonotype: At one of its ends the junction is not consistent with the germline gene, which may arise from a read error. The V call is TRBV29-1, the J call TRBJ2-4, with TRBD1 matching over 11 bases. The germline V gene encodes CDR1 SQVTM and CDR2 ANQGSEA. The CDR3 consists of 13 residues. The CDR3 region is CSIDGQGAQEQYF. Here the CDR3 DNA reads TGCAGCATTGACGGACAGGGGGCACAGGAGCAGTACTTC.

V usage is TRBV29-1 and J usage is TRBJ2-3; D is undetermined. The V end was cut by 5 bases, the J end by 4 bases, with 10 bases between. CDR3 size: 12 residues. CDR1 is SQVTM, CDR2 ANQGSEA, per germline. In DNA, the CDR3 is TGCAGCGTTCCGTTTGGACCAGATACGCAGTATTTT. The encoded protein is CSVPFGPDTQYF.